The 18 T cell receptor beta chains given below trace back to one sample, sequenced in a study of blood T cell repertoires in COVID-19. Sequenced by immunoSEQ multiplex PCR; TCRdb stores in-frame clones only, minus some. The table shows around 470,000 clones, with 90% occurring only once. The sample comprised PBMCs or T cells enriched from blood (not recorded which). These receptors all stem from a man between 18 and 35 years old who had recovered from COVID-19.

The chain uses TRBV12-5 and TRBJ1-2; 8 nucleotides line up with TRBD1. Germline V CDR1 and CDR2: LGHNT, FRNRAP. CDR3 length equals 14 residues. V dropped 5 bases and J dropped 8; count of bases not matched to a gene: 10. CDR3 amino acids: CASGPTGTGRGYTF. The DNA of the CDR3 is TGTGCTAGTGGTCCTACGGGGACAGGTAGGGGCTACACCTTC.

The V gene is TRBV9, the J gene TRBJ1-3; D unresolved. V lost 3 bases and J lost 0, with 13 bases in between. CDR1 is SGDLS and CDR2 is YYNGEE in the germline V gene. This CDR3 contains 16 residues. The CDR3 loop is CASSESDGISGNTIYF. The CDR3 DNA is TGTGCCAGCAGCGAGAGCGACGGGATCTCTGGAAACACCATATATTTT.

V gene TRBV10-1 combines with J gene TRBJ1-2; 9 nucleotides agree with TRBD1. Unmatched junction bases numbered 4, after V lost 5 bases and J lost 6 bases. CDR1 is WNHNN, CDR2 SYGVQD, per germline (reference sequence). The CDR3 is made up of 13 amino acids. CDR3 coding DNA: TGCGCCAGCAGTATGGACAGGGGCCATGGCTACACCTTC. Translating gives CASSMDRGHGYTF.

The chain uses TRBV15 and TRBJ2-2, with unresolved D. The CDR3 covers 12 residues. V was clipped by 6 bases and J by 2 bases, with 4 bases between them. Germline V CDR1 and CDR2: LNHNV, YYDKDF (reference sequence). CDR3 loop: CATSLNTGELFF. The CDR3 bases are TGTGCCACCAGTTTAAACACCGGGGAGCTGTTTTTT.

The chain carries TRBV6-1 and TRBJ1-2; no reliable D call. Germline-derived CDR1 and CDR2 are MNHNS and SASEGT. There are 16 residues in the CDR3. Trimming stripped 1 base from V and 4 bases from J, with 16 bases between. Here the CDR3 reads CASSEVLGEPFYGYTF. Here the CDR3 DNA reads TGTGCCAGCAGTGAAGTTCTCGGGGAACCATTCTATGGCTACACCTTC.

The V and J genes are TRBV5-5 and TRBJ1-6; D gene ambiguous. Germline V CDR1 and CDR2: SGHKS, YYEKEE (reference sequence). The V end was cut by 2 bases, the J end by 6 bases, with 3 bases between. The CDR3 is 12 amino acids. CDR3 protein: CASSFSNSPLHF. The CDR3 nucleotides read TGTGCCAGCAGCTTCAGTAATTCACCCCTCCACTTT.

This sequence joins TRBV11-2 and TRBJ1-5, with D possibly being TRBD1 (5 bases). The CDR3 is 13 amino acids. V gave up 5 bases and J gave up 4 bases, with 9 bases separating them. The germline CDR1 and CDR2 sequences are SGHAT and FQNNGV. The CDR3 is CASSQGPNQPQHF. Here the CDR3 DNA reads TGTGCCAGCAGCCAGGGTCCAAATCAGCCCCAGCATTTT.

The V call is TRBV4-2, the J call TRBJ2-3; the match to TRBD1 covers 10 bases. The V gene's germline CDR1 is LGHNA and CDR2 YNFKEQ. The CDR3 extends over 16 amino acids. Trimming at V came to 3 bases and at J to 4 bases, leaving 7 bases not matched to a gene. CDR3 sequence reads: CASSQTRTGGSDTQYF. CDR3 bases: TGTGCCAGCAGCCAGACAAGGACAGGGGGTTCAGATACGCAGTATTTT.

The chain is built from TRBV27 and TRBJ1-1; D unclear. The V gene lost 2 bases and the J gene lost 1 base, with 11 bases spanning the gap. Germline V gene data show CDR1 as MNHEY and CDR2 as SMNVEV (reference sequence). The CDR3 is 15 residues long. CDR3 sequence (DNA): TGTGCCAGCAGTTTACCGGGGTTGGGGAACACTGAAGCTTTCTTT. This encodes CASSLPGLGNTEAFF.

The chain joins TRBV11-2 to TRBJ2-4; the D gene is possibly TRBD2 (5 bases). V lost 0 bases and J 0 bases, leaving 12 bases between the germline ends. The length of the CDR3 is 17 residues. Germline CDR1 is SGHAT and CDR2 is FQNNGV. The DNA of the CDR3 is TGTGCCAGCAGCTTAGATTTCGGGGTTATAGCCAAAAACATTCAGTACTTC. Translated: CASSLDFGVIAKNIQYF.

The CDR3 DNA sequence: TGCAGCGTTGAAGTTCCGTATGGGACAGGGGGCTACGAGCAGTACTTC. Translating gives CSVEVPYGTGGYEQYF. The chain combines TRBV29-1 with TRBJ2-7; 11 positions agree with TRBD1. The CDR3 has 16 residues. J was trimmed by 3 bases and V by 1 base; bases with no gene match: 8. CDR1 and CDR2 from the germline V gene are SQVTM and ANQGSEA.

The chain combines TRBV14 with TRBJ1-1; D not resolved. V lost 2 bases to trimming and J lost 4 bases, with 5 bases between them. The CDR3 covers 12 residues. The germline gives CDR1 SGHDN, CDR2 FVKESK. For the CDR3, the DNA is TGTGCCAGCAGCCAAATGAGCACTGAAGCTTTCTTT. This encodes CASSQMSTEAFF.

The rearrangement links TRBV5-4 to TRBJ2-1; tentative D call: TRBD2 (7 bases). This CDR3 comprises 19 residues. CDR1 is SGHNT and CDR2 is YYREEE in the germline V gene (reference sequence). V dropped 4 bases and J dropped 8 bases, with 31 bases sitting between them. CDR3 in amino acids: CASSPRPRGGGGRVHEQFF. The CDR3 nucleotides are TGTGCCAGCAGCCCTAGACCCCGGGGCGGGGGCGGTAGGGTACATGAGCAGTTCTTC. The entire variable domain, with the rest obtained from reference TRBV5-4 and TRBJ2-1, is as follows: ETGVTQSPTHLIKTRGQQVTLRCSSQSGHNTVSWYQQALGQGPQFIFQYYREEENGRGNFPPRFSGLQFPNYSSELNVNALELDDSALYLCASSPRPRGGGGRVHEQFFGPGTRLTVL.

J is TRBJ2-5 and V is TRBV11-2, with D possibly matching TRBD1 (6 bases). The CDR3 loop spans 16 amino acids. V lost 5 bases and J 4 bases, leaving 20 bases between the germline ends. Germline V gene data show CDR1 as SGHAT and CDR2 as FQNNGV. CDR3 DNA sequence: TGTGCCAGCAGCCGGGCCGGGACACCCCAGCGAGAGACCCAGTACTTC. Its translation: CASSRAGTPQRETQYF.

The CDR3 here is CASSIDRQGEQYF. As DNA, the CDR3 is TGTGCCAGTAGTATAGACAGACAGGGCGAGCAGTACTTC. This chain connects TRBV19 to TRBJ2-7, with 7 positions matching TRBD1. Looked up from germline, CDR1 is LNHDA and CDR2 is SQIVND (reference sequence). Germline trimming cut 0 bases from V and 6 bases from J; bases unmatched to any gene: 2. The CDR3 loop spans 13 amino acids.

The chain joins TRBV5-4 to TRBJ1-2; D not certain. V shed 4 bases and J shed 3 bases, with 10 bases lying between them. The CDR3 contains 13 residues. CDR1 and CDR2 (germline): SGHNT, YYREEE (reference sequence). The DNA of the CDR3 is TGTGCCAGCAGCCCGGAGGAAGACTATGGCTACACCTTC. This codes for CASSPEEDYGYTF.

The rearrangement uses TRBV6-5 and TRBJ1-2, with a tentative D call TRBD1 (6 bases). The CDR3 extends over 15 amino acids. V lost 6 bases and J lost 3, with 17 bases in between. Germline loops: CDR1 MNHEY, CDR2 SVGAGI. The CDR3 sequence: CASSLGPRTDYGYTF. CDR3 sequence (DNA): TGTGCCAGCAGCTTAGGACCCAGGACAGACTATGGCTACACCTTC.

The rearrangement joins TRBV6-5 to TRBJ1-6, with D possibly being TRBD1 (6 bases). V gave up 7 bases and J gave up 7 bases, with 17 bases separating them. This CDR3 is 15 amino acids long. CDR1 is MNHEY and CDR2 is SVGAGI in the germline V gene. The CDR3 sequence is CASTGGQPRNSPLHF. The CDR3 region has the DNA TGTGCCAGCACAGGCGGACAGCCCCGCAATTCACCCCTCCACTTT.